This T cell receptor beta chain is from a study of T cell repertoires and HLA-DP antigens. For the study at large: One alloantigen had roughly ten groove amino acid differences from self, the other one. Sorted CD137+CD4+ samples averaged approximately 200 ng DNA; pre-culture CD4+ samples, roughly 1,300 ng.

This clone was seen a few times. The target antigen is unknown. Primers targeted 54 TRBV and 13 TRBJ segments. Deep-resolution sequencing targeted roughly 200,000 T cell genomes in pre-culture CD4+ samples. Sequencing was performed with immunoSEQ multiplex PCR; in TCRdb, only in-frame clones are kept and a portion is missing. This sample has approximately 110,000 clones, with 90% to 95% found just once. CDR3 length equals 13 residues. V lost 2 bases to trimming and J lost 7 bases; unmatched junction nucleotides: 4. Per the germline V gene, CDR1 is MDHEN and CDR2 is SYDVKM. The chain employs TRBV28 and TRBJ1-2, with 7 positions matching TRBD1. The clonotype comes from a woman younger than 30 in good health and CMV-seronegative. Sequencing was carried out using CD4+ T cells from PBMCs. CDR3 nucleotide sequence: TGTGCCAGCAGTTTACCGGGACAGCCTGGCTACACCTTC. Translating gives CASSLPGQPGYTF.